This T cell receptor (beta chain) was identified during a study of identical twins. Notes on the study in general: Because invariant MAIT and iNKT cells could be present, zero-insertion analyses could be partly confounded. Cross-sectional statistical analysis was relied on for the conclusions, without the same donors being followed. Beta out-of-frame twin sharing showed a weaker excess.

Through template switching, a universal primer site was introduced, and the cDNA contained unique molecular identifiers. TCRdb itself ran the 5' RACE reads through MiXCR, one entry per CDR3 protein. The table shows approximately 20,000 distinct CDR3 sequences, with 69% occurring only once. With regard to this clonotype: Its antigen is still unknown.

There are 15 residues in the CDR3. V was clipped by 6 bases and J by 4 bases; unmatched bases: 6. The chain uses TRBV12-3 or TRBV12-4 and TRBJ2-3, with 11 bases fitting TRBD2. The receptor comes from a woman aged 18-29 years in good health. This table probably holds off-target reads from a library built for another chain. The sample taken for sequencing was memory (CD45RO+) T cells sorted from blood. The CDR3 DNA reads as TGTGCCAGCAGCACTAGCGGGAGTCTTTCAGATACGCAGTATTTT. Translated, it gives CASSTSGSLSDTQYF.